These 4 T cell receptor beta chains originate from one sample sequenced in a study of blood T cell repertoires in COVID-19. Here immunoSEQ multiplex PCR was the method, and the copy in TCRdb shows in-frame clones only, minus some. The data hold some 160,000 clones, with roughly 79% observed a single time. Specimen: peripheral blood. The receptors come from a middle-aged man with active or convalescent COVID-19.

The chain has TRBV30 and TRBJ1-1; TRBD1 matches at 7 bases. The V and J ends lost 5 bases and 2 bases, in that order; junction bases with no gene match: 11. The CDR3 has 15 residues. The germline V gene encodes CDR1 GTSNPN and CDR2 SVGIG (reference sequence). The CDR3 region is CAWPPLDRDNTEAFF. CDR3 sequence (DNA): TGTGCCTGGCCGCCCCTCGACAGGGATAACACTGAAGCTTTCTTT.

This sequence joins TRBV6-5 and TRBJ2-5, with a weak D call TRBD2 (6 bases). The CDR3 is 15 residues long. Trimming shortened V by 0 bases and J by 3 bases, and 11 bases separated the two germline ends. In germline, CDR1 is MNHEY, CDR2 SVGAGI. CDR3 in amino acids: CASSYSWGEKETQYF. As DNA, the CDR3 is TGTGCCAGCAGTTACTCGTGGGGGGAGAAAGAGACCCAGTACTTC.

In this sample, this clone turned up a few times. The chain carries TRBV5-6 and TRBJ2-7; TRBD1 might be the D (6 bases). The CDR3 is made up of 13 amino acids. Germline assignment: CDR1 SGHDT and CDR2 YYEEEE. Trimming took off 0 bases at V and 6 bases at J, with 10 bases between the two ends. The CDR3 sequence is CASSLVGQLEQYF. The CDR3 nucleotides are TGTGCCAGCAGCTTGGTTGGACAGCTCGAGCAGTACTTC.

V is TRBV9 and J is TRBJ2-6; 12 bases match TRBD2. Unmatched junction bases numbered 6, after V lost 2 bases and J lost 0 bases. The V gene's germline CDR1 is SGDLS and CDR2 YYNGEE. CDR3 size: 19 residues. CDR3 DNA sequence: TGTGCCAGCAGCGTCGGACTAGCGGGATTCGGCTCTGGGGCCAACGTCCTGACTTTC. It is translated as CASSVGLAGFGSGANVLTF.